This T cell receptor (beta chain) is drawn from a study of lymphopenia after photon versus proton radiotherapy. Generated by immunoSEQ multiplex PCR, the TCRdb table keeps only in-frame clones and is missing some. The repertoire includes approximately 30,000 clones, approximately 85% of them detected once, and roughly 29% sits in the top ten. V lost 7 bases to trimming and J lost 4 bases, with 7 bases between them. From germline, CDR1 is SNHLY and CDR2 FYNNEI. This CDR3 contains 11 residues. Notes on the study in general: Photon-treated patients lost naive T cells and TCR diversity; proton-treated stayed stable. Oligoclonal CD8+ Temra expansion after nadir drove photon patients' diversity drop.

As regards this clone: The antigen remains undetermined.

This specimen consisted of peripheral blood, obtained from a patient treated with photon-based radiotherapy. This receptor was identified in a man aged 45-65 years with gastric cancer. The V and J genes are TRBV2 and TRBJ1-2; D is undetermined. The CDR3 coding sequence is TGTGCCAGCACCCCCGGCTATGGCTACACCTTC. It yields the protein CASTPGYGYTF.